This TCR beta chain was identified in a study of T cells in women clearing cervical HPV infection. Study observations and caveats: TRBV6-7 abundance was lower in cases than controls (around 0.1% versus 0.15%).

The CDR3 runs 15 residues. Germline CDR1 SEHNR, CDR2 FQNEAQ (reference sequence). V was shortened by 0 bases and J by 3 bases, with 11 bases between the two germline ends. Each participant carried one incident cervical HPV16 infection only. HPV was found by MY09/MY11 PCR and dot-blot genotyping. The repertoire was sequenced with immunoSEQ multiplex PCR; TCRdb's copy has only in-frame clones and lacks some. The table for this sample gives 25,000 to 35,000 clones. Turning to this clone: Its antigen is not known. The sequenced fragment ends 3 residues before the CDR3 boundary, so the rest is inferred from the germline J gene.

The chain carries TRBV7-9 and TRBJ1-2, with D perhaps matching TRBD1 (6 bases). The sequencing sample was made of blood buffy coat. This receptor was taken from a woman aged 18 to 75 with a cervical HPV16 infection that either progressed to CIN3+ or cleared (not recorded which). The CDR3 region is CASSLAGRGYYGYTF. The sequenced part of the CDR3 DNA is TGTGCCAGCAGCTTAGCTGGCAGGGGATACTATGGC.